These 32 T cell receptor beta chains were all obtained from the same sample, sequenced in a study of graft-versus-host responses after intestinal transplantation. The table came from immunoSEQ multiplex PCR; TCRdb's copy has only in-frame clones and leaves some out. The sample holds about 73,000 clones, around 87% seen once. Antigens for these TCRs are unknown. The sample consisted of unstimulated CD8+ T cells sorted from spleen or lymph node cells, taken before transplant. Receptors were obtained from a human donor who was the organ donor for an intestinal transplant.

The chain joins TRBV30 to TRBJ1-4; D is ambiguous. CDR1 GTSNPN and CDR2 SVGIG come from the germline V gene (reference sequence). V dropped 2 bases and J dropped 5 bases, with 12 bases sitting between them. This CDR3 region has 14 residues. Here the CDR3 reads CAWSSWGGNEKLFF. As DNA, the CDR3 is TGTGCCTGGAGTAGTTGGGGAGGCAATGAAAAACTGTTTTTT.

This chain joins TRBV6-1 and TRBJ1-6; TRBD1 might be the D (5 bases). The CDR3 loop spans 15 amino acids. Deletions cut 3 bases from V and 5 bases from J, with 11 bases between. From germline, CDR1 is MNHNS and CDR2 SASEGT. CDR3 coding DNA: TGTGCCAGCAGTGAGTTTGTAGGGGATAATTCACCCCTCCACTTT. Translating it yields CASSEFVGDNSPLHF.

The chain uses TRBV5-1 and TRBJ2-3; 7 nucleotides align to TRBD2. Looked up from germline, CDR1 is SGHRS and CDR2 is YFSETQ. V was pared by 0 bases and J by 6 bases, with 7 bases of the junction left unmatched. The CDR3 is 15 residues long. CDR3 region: CASSLDQRGVDTQYF. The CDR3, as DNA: TGCGCCAGCAGCTTGGACCAGCGGGGAGTGGATACGCAGTATTTT.

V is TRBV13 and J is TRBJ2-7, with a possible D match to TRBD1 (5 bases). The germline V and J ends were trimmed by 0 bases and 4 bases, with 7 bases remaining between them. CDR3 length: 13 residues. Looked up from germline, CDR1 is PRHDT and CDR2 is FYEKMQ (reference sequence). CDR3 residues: CASSLGTEYEQYV. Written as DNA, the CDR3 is TGTGCCAGCAGCTTAGGGACAGAATACGAGCAGTACGTC.

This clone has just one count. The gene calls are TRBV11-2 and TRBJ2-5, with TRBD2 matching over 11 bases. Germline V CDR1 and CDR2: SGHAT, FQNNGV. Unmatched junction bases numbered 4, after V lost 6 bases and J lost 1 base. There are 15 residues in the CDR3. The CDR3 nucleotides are TGTGCCAGCAGGAATAGCGGGGGGGCCCAAGAGACCCAGTACTTC. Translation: CASRNSGGAQETQYF.

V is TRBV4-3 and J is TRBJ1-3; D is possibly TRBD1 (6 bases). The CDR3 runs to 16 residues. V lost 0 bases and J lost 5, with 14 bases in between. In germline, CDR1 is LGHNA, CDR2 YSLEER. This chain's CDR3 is CASSQDLYRARNTIYF. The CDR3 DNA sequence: TGCGCCAGCAGCCAAGATCTCTACAGGGCGAGAAACACCATATATTTT.

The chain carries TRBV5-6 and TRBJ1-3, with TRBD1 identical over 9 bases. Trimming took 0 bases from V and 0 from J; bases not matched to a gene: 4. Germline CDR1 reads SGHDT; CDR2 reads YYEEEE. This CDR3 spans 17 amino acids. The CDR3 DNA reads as TGTGCCAGCAGCTTGGCCGGGACAGGGAGCTCTGGAAACACCATATATTTT. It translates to CASSLAGTGSSGNTIYF.

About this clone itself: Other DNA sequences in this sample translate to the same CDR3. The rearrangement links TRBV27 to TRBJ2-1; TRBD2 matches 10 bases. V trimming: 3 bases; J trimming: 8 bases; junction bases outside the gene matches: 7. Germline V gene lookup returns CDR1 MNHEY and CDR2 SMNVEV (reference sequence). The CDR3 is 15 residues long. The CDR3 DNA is TGTGCCAGCAGTTTGTTAGCGGGGGGCCGGGATGAGCAGTTCTTC. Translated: CASSLLAGGRDEQFF.

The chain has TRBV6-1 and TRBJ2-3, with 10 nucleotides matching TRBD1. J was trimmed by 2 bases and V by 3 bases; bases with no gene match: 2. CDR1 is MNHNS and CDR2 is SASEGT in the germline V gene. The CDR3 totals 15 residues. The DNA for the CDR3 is TGTGCCAGCAGTGAGGACAGGGGGGCCACAGATACGCAGTATTTT. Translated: CASSEDRGATDTQYF.

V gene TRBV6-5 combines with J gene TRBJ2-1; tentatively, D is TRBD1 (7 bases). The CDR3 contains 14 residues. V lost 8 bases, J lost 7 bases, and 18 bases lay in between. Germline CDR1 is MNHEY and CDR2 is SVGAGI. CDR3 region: CASVDRARGNEQFF. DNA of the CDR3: TGTGCCAGCGTCGACAGGGCTCGGGGGAATGAGCAGTTCTTC.

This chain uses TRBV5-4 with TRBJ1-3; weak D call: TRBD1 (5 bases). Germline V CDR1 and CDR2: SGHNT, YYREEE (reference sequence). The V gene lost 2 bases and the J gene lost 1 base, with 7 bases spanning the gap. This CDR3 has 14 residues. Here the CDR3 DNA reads TGTGCCAGCAGCTTCAAGGGGTCTGGAAACACCATATATTTT. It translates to CASSFKGSGNTIYF.

The CDR3 sequence is CASSLDPGTGYNEQFF. Here the CDR3 DNA reads TGTGCCAGCAGCTTAGATCCGGGGACAGGCTACAATGAGCAGTTCTTC. The rearrangement joins TRBV11-2 to TRBJ2-1; 8 bases are a match to TRBD1. Germline V gives CDR1 SGHAT, CDR2 FQNNGV. V dropped 0 bases and J dropped 3; count of bases not matched to a gene: 4. CDR3 length: 16 residues.

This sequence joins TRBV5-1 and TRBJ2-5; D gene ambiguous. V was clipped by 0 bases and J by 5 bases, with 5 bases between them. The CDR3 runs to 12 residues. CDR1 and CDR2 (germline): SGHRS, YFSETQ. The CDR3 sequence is CASSLAGETQYF. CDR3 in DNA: TGCGCCAGCAGCTTGGCCGGGGAGACCCAGTACTTC. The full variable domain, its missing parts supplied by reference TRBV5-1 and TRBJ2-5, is KAGVTQTPRYLIKTRGQQVTLSCSPISGHRSVSWYQQTPGQGLQFLFEYFSETQRNKGNFPGRFSGRQFSNSRSEMNVSTLELGDSALYLCASSLAGETQYFGPGTRLLVL.

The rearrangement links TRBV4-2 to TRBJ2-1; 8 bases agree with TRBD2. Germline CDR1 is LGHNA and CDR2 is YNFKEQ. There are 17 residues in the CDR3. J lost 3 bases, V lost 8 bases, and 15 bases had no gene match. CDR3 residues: CASAQGAGDTIYNEQFF. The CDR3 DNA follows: TGTGCCAGCGCCCAGGGAGCGGGGGACACCATCTACAATGAGCAGTTCTTC.

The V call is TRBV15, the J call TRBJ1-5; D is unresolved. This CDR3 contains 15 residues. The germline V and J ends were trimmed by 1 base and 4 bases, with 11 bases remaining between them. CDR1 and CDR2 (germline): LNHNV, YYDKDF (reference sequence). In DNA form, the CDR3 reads TGTGCCACCAGCAGAGTTGGTCAGGCTAATCAGCCCCAGCATTTT. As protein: CATSRVGQANQPQHF.

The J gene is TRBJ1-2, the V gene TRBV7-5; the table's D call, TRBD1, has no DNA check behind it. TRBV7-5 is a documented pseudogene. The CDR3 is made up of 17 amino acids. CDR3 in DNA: TGTGCCAGAAGCTTAGCCGAACAGGGTGGTCCAAACTATGGCTACACCTTC. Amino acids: CARSLAEQGGPNYGYTF.

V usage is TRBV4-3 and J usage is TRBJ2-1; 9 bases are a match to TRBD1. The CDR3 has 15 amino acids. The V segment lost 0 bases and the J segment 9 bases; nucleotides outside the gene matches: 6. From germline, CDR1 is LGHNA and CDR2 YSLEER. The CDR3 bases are TGCGCCAGCAGCCAAGACTTGGGACAGGGCATTGAGCAGTTCTTC. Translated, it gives CASSQDLGQGIEQFF.

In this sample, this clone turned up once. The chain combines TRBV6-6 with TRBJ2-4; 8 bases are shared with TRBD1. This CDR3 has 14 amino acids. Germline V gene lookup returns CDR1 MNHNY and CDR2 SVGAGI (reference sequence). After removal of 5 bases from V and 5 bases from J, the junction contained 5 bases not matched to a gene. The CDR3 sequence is CASSPDRVENIQYF. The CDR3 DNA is TGTGCCAGCAGTCCGGACAGGGTCGAAAACATTCAGTACTTC.

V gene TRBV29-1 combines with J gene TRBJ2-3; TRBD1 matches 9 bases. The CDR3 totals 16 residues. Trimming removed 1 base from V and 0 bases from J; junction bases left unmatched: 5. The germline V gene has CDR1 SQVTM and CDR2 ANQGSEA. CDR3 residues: CSVEVPGTGSTDTQYF. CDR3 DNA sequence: TGCAGCGTTGAAGTACCCGGGACAGGGAGCACAGATACGCAGTATTTT.

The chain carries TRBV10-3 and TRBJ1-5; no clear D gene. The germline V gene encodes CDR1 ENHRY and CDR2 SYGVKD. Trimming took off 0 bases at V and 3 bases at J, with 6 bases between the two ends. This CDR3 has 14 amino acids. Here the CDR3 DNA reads TGTGCCATCAGTGAGTCAGGAGACAATCAGCCCCAGCATTTT. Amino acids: CAISESGDNQPQHF.

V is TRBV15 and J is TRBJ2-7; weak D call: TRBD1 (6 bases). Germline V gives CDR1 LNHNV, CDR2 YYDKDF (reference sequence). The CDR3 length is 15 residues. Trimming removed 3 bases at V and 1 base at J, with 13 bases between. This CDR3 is CATSSGIGQSYEQYV. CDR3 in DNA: TGTGCCACCAGCAGTGGAATAGGACAGTCCTACGAGCAGTACGTC.

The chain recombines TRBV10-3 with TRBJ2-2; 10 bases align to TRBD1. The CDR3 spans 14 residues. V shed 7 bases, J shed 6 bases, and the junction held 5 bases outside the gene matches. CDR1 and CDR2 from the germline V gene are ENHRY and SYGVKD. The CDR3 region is CAITPGQGAGELFF. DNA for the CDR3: TGTGCCATCACCCCCGGACAGGGGGCCGGGGAGCTGTTTTTT.

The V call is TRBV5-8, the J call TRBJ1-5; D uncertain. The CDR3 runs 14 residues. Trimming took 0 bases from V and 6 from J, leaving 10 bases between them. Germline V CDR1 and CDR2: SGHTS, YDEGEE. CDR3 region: CASSLEVAGQPQHF. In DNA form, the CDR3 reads TGTGCCAGCAGCTTGGAGGTCGCAGGTCAGCCCCAGCATTTT.

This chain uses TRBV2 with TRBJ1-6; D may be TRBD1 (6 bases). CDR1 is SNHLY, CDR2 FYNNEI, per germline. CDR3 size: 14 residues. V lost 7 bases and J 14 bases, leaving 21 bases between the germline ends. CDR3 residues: CASIIQGQIRALHF. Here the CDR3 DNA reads TGTGCCAGCATTATACAGGGTCAGATTAGGGCCCTCCACTTT.

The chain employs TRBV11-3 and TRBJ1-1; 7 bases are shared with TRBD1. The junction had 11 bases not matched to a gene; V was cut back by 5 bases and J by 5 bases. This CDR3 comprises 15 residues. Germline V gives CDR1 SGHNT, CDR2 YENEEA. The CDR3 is CASSPRQGSETEAFF. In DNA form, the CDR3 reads TGTGCCAGCAGCCCTAGACAGGGATCGGAGACTGAAGCTTTCTTT.

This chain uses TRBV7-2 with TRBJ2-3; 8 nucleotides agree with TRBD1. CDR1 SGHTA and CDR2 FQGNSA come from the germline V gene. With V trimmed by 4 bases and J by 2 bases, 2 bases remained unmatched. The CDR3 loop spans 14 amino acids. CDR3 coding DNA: TGTGCCAGCAGCTCAGGGGGCTCCACAGATACGCAGTATTTT. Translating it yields CASSSGGSTDTQYF.

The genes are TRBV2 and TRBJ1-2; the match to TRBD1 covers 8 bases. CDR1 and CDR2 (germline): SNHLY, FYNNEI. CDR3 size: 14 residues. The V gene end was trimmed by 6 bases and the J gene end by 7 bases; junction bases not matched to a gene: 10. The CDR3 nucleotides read TGTGCCAGCAGCCCTCGACAGGGGTGGGGTGGCTACACCTTC. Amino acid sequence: CASSPRQGWGGYTF.

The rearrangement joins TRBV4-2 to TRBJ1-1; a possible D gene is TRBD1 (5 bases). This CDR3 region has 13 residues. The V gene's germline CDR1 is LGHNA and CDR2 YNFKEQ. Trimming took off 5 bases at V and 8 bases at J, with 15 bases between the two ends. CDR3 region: CASSDPPGSEAFF. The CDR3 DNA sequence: TGTGCCAGCAGCGACCCCCCAGGGTCCGAAGCTTTCTTT.

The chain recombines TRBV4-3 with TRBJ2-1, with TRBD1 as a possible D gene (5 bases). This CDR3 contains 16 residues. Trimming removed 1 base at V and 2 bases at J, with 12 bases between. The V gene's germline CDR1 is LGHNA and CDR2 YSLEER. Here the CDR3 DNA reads TGCGCCAGCAGCCAAGCTCCAGGGATTCCCTACAATGAGCAGTTCTTC. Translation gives CASSQAPGIPYNEQFF.

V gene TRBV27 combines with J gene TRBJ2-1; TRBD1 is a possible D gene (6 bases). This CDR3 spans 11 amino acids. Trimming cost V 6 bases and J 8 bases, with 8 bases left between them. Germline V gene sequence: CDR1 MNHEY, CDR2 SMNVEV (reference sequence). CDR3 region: CASRQGYEQFF. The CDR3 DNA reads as TGTGCCAGCAGACAGGGCTATGAGCAGTTCTTC.

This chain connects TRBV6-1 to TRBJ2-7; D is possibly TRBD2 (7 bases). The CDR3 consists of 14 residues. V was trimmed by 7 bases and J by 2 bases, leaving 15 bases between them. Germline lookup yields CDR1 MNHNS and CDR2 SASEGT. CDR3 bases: TGTGCCAGCACCCGAAGGGGGGGGGCCTACGAGCAGTACGTC. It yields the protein CASTRRGGAYEQYV.

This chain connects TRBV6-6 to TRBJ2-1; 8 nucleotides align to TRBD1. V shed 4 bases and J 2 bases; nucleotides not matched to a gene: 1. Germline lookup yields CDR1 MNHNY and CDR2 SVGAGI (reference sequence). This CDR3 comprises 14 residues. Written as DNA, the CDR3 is TGTGCCAGCAGTTCAGGGGGCGCCTACAATGAGCAGTTCTTC. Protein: CASSSGGAYNEQFF.